This section outlines one T cell receptor (beta chain) sequence together with its context. Its specificity is not known. Sequencing used immunoSEQ multiplex PCR; TCRdb keeps in-frame clones, though not all of them. The sample gives approximately 74,000 clones, nearly 90% of which show up once; approximately 1.3% is in the top ten. Combined were second doses at about 4 or about 12 weeks. The record originates from a study of T cell responses to AZD1222 COVID-19 vaccine. Study results and caveats: Donors, mostly white British, included more females; clonal diversity was possibly underestimated.

The CDR3 covers 17 residues. The V and J ends lost 3 bases and 6 bases, in that order; junction bases with no gene match: 12. The germline CDR1 and CDR2 sequences are SGDLS and YYNGEE. V usage is TRBV9 and J usage is TRBJ2-1, with 10 bases matching TRBD2. The receptor was isolated from an adult who received the AZD1222 COVID-19 vaccine. Sequencing used peripheral blood, obtained 28 days after the second AZD1222 dose. The CDR3 coding sequence is TGTGCCAGCAGCGGTAGTAGCGGGACTAGCGTATCCAATGAGCAGTTCTTC. Translated: CASSGSSGTSVSNEQFF.